This T cell receptor (beta chain) was observed in a study of T-cell memory formation after mild COVID-19. Turning to the study itself: Largely, TCR clusters stayed within a single donor. Overall study findings and caveats: SARS-CoV-2 specificity of second-wave clones peaking day 37 was unconfirmed. Shrinking CD4+ clones were chiefly CM and EM; CD8+ ones were chiefly EMRA. Some clones that responded turned up in pre-infection memory, which suggests that cross-reactive memory joined in.

This clonotype has a handful of counts. Its antigen is currently unknown. CDR3 length: 12 residues. Trimming removed 6 bases from V and 0 bases from J, with 9 bases in between. CDR1 SQVTM and CDR2 ANQGSEA come from the germline V gene. MiXCR was run by TCRdb on the 5' RACE reads, yielding one entry per CDR3 protein. The table includes about 140,000 distinct CDR3 sequences, around 13% detected once. V gene TRBV29-1 combines with J gene TRBJ2-7, with D uncertain. The receptor was isolated from an adult woman who had mild COVID-19 (a few samples of this study predate the infection). Cell type and time point are not known. What was sequenced was PBMCs or a T cell subset sorted from them (not recorded which). CDR3 loop: CSVRGSSYEQYF. CDR3 nucleotide sequence: TGCAGCGTCAGAGGCAGCTCCTACGAGCAGTACTTC.